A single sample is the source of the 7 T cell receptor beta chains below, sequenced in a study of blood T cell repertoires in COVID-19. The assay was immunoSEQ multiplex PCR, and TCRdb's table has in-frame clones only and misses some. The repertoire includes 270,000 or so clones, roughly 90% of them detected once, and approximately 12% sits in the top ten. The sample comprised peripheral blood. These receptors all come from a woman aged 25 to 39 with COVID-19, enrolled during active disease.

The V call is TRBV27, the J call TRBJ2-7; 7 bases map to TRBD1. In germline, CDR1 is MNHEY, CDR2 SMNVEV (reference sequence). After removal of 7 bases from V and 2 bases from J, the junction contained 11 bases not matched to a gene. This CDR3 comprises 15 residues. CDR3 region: CASNFDGQEAYEQYF. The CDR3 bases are TGTGCCAGCAATTTCGATGGACAGGAGGCCTACGAGCAGTACTTC.

CDR3 bases: TGTGCCAGCAGCACAACTAGCTACAGCACAGATACGCAGTATTTT. This gives the protein CASSTTSYSTDTQYF. The gene calls are TRBV11-3 and TRBJ2-3, with D possibly matching TRBD2 (6 bases). The CDR3 runs 15 residues. The germline gives CDR1 SGHNT, CDR2 YENEEA. V was pared by 5 bases and J by 0 bases, with 12 bases between.

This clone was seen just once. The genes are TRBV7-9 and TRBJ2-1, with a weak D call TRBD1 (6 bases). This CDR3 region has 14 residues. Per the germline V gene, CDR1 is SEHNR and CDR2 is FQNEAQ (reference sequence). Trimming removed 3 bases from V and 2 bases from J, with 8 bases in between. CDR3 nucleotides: TGTGCCAGCAGCTTTCAGGGGCCCTACAATGAGCAGTTCTTC. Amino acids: CASSFQGPYNEQFF.

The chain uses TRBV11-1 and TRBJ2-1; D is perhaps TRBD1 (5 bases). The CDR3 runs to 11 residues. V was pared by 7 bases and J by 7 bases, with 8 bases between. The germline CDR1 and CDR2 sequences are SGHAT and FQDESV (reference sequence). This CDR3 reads CASTTGNEQFF. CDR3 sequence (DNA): TGTGCCAGCACCACAGGAAATGAGCAGTTCTTC.

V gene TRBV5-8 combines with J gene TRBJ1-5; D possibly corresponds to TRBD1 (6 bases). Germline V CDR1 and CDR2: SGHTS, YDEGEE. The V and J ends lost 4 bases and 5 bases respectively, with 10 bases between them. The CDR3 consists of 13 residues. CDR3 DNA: TGTGCCAGCAGCCGCAGACAGGATCAGCCCCAGCATTTT. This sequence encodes CASSRRQDQPQHF.

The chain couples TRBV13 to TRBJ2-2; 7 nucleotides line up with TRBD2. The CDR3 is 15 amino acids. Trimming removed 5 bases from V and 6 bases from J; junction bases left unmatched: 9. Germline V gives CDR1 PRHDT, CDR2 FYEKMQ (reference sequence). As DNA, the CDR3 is TGTGCCAGCAGCCCCCGGGGCGGGGGTGCCGGGGAGCTGTTTTTT. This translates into CASSPRGGGAGELFF. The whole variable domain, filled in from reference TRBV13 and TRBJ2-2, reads AAGVIQSPRHLIKEKRETATLKCYPIPRHDTVYWYQQGPGQDPQFLISFYEKMQSDKGSIPDRFSAQQFSDYHSELNMSSLELGDSALYFCASSPRGGGAGELFFGEGSRLTVL.

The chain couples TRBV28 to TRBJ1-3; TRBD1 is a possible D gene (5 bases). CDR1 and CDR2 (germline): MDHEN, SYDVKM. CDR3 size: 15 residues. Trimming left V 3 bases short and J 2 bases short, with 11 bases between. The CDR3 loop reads CASSLVGGAGNTIYF. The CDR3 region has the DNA TGTGCCAGCAGTTTGGTGGGGGGAGCTGGAAACACCATATATTTT.